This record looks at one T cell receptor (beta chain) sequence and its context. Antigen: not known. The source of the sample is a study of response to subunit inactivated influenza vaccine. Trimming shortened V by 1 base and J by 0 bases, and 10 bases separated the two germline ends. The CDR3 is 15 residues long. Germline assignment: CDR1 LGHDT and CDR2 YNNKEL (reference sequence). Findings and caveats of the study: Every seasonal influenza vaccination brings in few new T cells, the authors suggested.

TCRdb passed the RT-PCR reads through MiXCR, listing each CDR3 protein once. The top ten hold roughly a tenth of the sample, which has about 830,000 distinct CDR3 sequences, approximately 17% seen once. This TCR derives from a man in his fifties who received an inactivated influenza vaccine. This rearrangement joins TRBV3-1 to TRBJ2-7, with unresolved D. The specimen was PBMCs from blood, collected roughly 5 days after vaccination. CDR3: CASSQGVSLSYEQYF. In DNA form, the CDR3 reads TGTGCCAGCAGCCAAGGGGTCTCCCTCTCCTACGAGCAGTACTTC.